The 19 T cell receptor beta chains presented below share a single source sample, sequenced in a study of human T cells and chemical hapten exposure. TCRdb called the RACE reads again in MiXCR, with one record for every CDR3 protein. This table has over 300,000 distinct CDR3 sequences, about 5.1% appearing once. Specified time point: pre-sensitization, week 0. Treatment in this sample: therapeutic diphenylcyclopropenone sensitization with weekly scalp DPC. This specimen consisted of whole blood, obtained in connection with sensitization to the hapten diphenylcyclopropenone (DPC). The source is a woman in her forties or fifties with alopecia areata. Some clones in this sample may be carry-over from other donors' samples.

In its sample, this clonotype was seen many times. The J gene is TRBJ1-6, the V gene TRBV20-1, with a tentative D call TRBD1 (5 bases). Deletions cut 2 bases from V and 8 bases from J, with 7 bases between. Germline V gives CDR1 DFQATT, CDR2 SNEGSKA (reference sequence). This CDR3 has 12 residues. In DNA form, the CDR3 reads TGCAGTGCTAGACAGGGAGATTCACCCCTCCACTTT. This codes for CSARQGDSPLHF.

This clonotype was seen at least ten times. V and J are TRBV3-1 and TRBJ1-2; D possibly corresponds to TRBD1 (5 bases). The CDR3 totals 15 residues. Germline V lookup: CDR1 LGHDT, CDR2 YNNKEL (reference sequence). Deletions cut 0 bases from V and 6 bases from J, with 14 bases between. The CDR3 loop is CASSQDLRGSNGYTF. CDR3 nucleotide sequence: TGTGCCAGCAGCCAAGATCTTAGGGGATCCAATGGCTACACCTTC.

This clonotype was found many times. V usage is TRBV5-1 and J usage is TRBJ2-5; D might be TRBD1 (6 bases). This CDR3 is 13 amino acids long. V was shortened by 4 bases and J by 7 bases, with 14 bases between the two germline ends. The germline CDR1 and CDR2 sequences are SGHRS and YFSETQ. The CDR3 spells CASSATLTGTQYF. Here the CDR3 DNA reads TGCGCCAGCAGCGCCACACTGACAGGGACCCAGTACTTC.

This chain connects TRBV6-1 to TRBJ1-1; no clear D gene. The V and J ends lost 0 bases and 11 bases respectively, with 13 bases between them. This CDR3 spans 13 amino acids. Germline V lookup: CDR1 MNHNS, CDR2 SASEGT. The CDR3 protein is CASSEALATRAFF. The CDR3 DNA follows: TGTGCCAGCAGTGAAGCGCTGGCTACGCGGGCTTTCTTT.

This clonotype has ten or more counts. The CDR3 reads CASPIDPSTRQSNTEAFF. CDR3 sequence (DNA): TGTGCCAGCCCCATTGACCCCTCGACACGACAATCGAACACTGAAGCTTTCTTT. The chain is built from TRBV5-8 and TRBJ1-1; D is unresolved. The V gene lost 7 bases and the J gene lost 1 base, with 26 bases spanning the gap. Germline CDR1 is SGHTS and CDR2 is YDEGEE. This CDR3 has 18 amino acids.

The CDR3 coding sequence is TGTGCCAGCAGCGGACAGGGGGTTCAGCCCCAGCATTTT. Its translation: CASSGQGVQPQHF. The chain links TRBV2 to TRBJ1-5, with 10 bases matching TRBD1. CDR1 SNHLY and CDR2 FYNNEI come from the germline V gene. The CDR3 contains 13 residues. Trimming removed 6 bases from V and 6 bases from J; junction bases left unmatched: 2.

At least ten counts were recorded for this clonotype. V gene TRBV7-9 combines with J gene TRBJ2-3; the match to TRBD2 covers 9 bases. The CDR3 is 19 amino acids. Germline CDR1 is SEHNR and CDR2 is FQNEAQ (reference sequence). V shed 1 base, J shed 4 bases, and the junction held 15 bases outside the gene matches. CDR3 loop: CASSLEGAIPAGGPDTQYF. DNA for the CDR3: TGTGCCAGCAGCTTAGAGGGGGCGATCCCAGCGGGAGGCCCAGATACGCAGTATTTT. Full variable domain (outside the CDR3, taken from reference TRBV7-9 and TRBJ2-3): DTGVSQNPRHKITKRGQNVTFRCDPISEHNRLYWYRQTLGQGPEFLTYFQNEAQLEKSRLLSDRFSAERPKGSFSTLEIQRTEQGDSAMYLCASSLEGAIPAGGPDTQYFGPGTRLTVL.

This sequence joins TRBV6-6 and TRBJ2-4; D is unresolved. The CDR3 is made up of 13 amino acids. V was clipped by 2 bases and J by 7 bases, with 9 bases between them. Germline V gene sequence: CDR1 MNHNY, CDR2 SVGAGI (reference sequence). The CDR3 is CASSYEVSNIQYF. DNA of the CDR3: TGTGCCAGCAGTTACGAGGTTAGCAACATTCAGTACTTC.

V is TRBV7-2 and J is TRBJ1-5; D not resolved. The V end was cut by 5 bases, the J end by 4 bases, with 6 bases between. The CDR3 is 12 amino acids. Germline CDR1 SGHTA, CDR2 FQGNSA. The CDR3 spells CASSRDNQPQHF. The CDR3 bases are TGTGCCAGCAGCCGCGATAATCAGCCCCAGCATTTT.

This chain uses TRBV9 with TRBJ1-6; D remains ambiguous. Looked up from germline, CDR1 is SGDLS and CDR2 is YYNGEE. V lost 4 bases and J 14 bases, leaving 25 bases between the germline ends. CDR3 length: 16 residues. CDR3 protein: CASSLSEDELSGTLHF. CDR3 nucleotides: TGTGCCAGCAGCCTGTCGGAGGACGAGCTCAGTGGTACCCTCCACTTT.

This sequence joins TRBV20-1 and TRBJ1-4; the match to TRBD1 covers 11 bases. Germline loops: CDR1 DFQATT, CDR2 SNEGSKA (reference sequence). Unmatched junction bases numbered 5, after V lost 5 bases and J lost 3 bases. This CDR3 has 15 residues. CDR3 amino acids: CSARTGGAANEKLFF. The DNA for the CDR3 is TGCAGTGCTCGGACAGGGGGCGCGGCTAATGAAAAACTGTTTTTT.

This clonotype came up many times. The chain uses TRBV3-1 and TRBJ2-7, with 10 bases matching TRBD2. The germline CDR1 and CDR2 sequences are LGHDT and YNNKEL (reference sequence). With V trimmed by 0 bases and J by 4 bases, 6 bases remained unmatched. This CDR3 is 16 amino acids long. This CDR3 is CASSQDPASGGYEQYF. The CDR3 region has the DNA TGTGCCAGCAGCCAAGATCCAGCTAGCGGGGGTTACGAGCAGTACTTC.

In this sample, this clonotype turned up many times. The rearrangement uses TRBV12-3 or TRBV12-4 and TRBJ2-7, with 10 bases fitting TRBD2. The CDR3 totals 16 residues. V lost 3 bases and J lost 2; bases outside the gene matches: 7. DNA of the CDR3: TGTGCCAGCAGTTTGGGTCGAGCGGGAGGGCCCTACGAGCAGTACTTC. The encoded protein is CASSLGRAGGPYEQYF.

This clonotype was detected ten times or more. Here the CDR3 reads CASSESTGAYTEAFF. DNA of the CDR3: TGTGCCAGCAGTGAATCGACAGGGGCGTACACTGAAGCTTTCTTT. This chain joins TRBV25-1 and TRBJ1-1; 8 nucleotides agree with TRBD1. The CDR3 spans 15 residues. Trimming removed 1 base from V and 3 bases from J; junction bases left unmatched: 4. In germline, CDR1 is MGHDK, CDR2 SYGVNS.

This clonotype showed up just a few times. This sequence joins TRBV18 and TRBJ1-4; D not resolved. The CDR3 covers 13 residues. The germline V and J ends were trimmed by 0 bases and 14 bases, with 13 bases remaining between them. CDR1 is KGHSH, CDR2 LQKENI, per germline. The CDR3 protein is CASSPPIPSGLFF. The CDR3, as DNA: TGTGCCAGCTCACCACCGATACCCTCGGGCCTGTTTTTT.

This clonotype occurred a few times. The chain joins TRBV6-5 to TRBJ2-1; the match to TRBD1 covers 7 bases. There are 14 residues in the CDR3. The ends lost 5 bases at V and 7 bases at J; junction bases unmatched: 8. The germline V gene has CDR1 MNHEY and CDR2 SVGAGI. CDR3 bases: TGTGCCAGCAGTCGACAGGGCAGTAAAAATGAGCAGTTCTTC. This encodes CASSRQGSKNEQFF.

This chain connects TRBV11-2 to TRBJ1-1; possibly TRBD1 for D (5 bases). Germline-derived CDR1 and CDR2 are SGHAT and FQNNGV. Trimming left V 3 bases short and J 3 bases short, with 11 bases between. The CDR3 spans 14 residues. The CDR3 region is CASSFGRADTEAFF. The CDR3 DNA sequence: TGTGCCAGCAGCTTCGGCAGGGCGGACACTGAAGCTTTCTTT.

This clonotype has ten or more counts. V and J are TRBV5-4 and TRBJ2-5; no clear D. There are 12 residues in the CDR3. The V end was cut by 4 bases, the J end by 5 bases, with 9 bases between. CDR1 and CDR2 from the germline V gene are SGHNT and YYREEE (reference sequence). The chain's CDR3 is CASSLGPETQYF. The CDR3 DNA reads TGTGCCAGCAGCCTCGGCCCGGAGACCCAGTACTTC. The entire variable domain, with the rest obtained from reference TRBV5-4 and TRBJ2-5, is as follows: ETGVTQSPTHLIKTRGQQVTLRCSSQSGHNTVSWYQQALGQGPQFIFQYYREEENGRGNFPPRFSGLQFPNYSSELNVNALELDDSALYLCASSLGPETQYFGPGTRLLVL.

This clonotype was seen at least ten times. The rearrangement uses TRBV12-3 or TRBV12-4 and TRBJ2-7, with 13 bases fitting TRBD2. Trimming took 6 bases from V and 0 from J; bases not matched to a gene: 2. The CDR3 is made up of 15 amino acids. CDR3 in amino acids: CASRRTSGSSYEQYF. For the CDR3, the DNA is TGTGCCAGCAGAAGGACTAGCGGGAGCTCCTACGAGCAGTACTTC.